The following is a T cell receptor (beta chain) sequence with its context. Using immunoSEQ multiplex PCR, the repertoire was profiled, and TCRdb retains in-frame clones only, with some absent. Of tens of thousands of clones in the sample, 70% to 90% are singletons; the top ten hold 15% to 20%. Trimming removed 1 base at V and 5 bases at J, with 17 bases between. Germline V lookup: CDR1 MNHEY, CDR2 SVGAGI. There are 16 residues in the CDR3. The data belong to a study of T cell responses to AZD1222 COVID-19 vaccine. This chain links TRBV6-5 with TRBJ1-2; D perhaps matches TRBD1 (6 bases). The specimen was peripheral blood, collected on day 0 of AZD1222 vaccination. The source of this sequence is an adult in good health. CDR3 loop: CASSYYPPQGPYGYTF. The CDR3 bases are TGTGCCAGCAGTTACTATCCTCCACAGGGCCCTTATGGCTACACCTTC.